The 30 T cell receptor beta chains below all came from one sample that was sequenced in a study of cytomegalovirus exposure and HLA in healthy donors. It was with 60 Vbeta and 13 Jbeta primers that the PCR ran. Assay: immunoSEQ multiplex PCR; the TCRdb copy retains only in-frame clones and omits some. Of 150,000 or so clones in the sample, roughly 75% were seen once. The sample taken for sequencing was PBMCs. Receptors originate from a female donor in good health and CMV-seronegative.

The V call is TRBV27, the J call TRBJ1-2; weak D call: TRBD1 (6 bases). The V and J ends lost 5 bases and 4 bases respectively, with 14 bases between them. The CDR3 contains 14 residues. In germline, CDR1 is MNHEY, CDR2 SMNVEV (reference sequence). CDR3 DNA: TGTGCCAGCAGTCCGTTGGGGGGGGCCTATGGCTACACCTTC. Protein product: CASSPLGGAYGYTF.

This chain joins TRBV11-2 and TRBJ2-3, with TRBD1 matching over 7 bases. CDR1 is SGHAT, CDR2 FQNNGV, per germline. V shed 5 bases, J shed 2 bases, and the junction held 7 bases outside the gene matches. The CDR3 totals 15 residues. The CDR3 is CASSPGTAFTDTQYF. CDR3 in DNA: TGTGCCAGCAGCCCAGGGACAGCCTTCACAGATACGCAGTATTTT.

The chain has TRBV7-6 and TRBJ2-5; 14 nucleotides align to TRBD2. This CDR3 has 17 residues. Germline V gene data show CDR1 as SGHVS and CDR2 as FNYEAQ. Trimming took 1 base from V and 4 from J; bases not matched to a gene: 5. CDR3 sequence: CASSLDSGLAGGETQYF. The CDR3 DNA follows: TGTGCCAGCAGCTTAGATTCAGGACTAGCGGGAGGAGAGACCCAGTACTTC.

The chain joins TRBV28 to TRBJ2-6; no reliable D call. The CDR3 consists of 15 residues. Deletions cut 2 bases from V and 2 bases from J, with 7 bases between. CDR1 is MDHEN and CDR2 is SYDVKM in the germline V gene. The CDR3: CASSLGQPGANVLTF. The DNA of the CDR3 is TGTGCCAGCAGTTTAGGCCAACCTGGGGCCAACGTCCTGACTTTC. Full variable domain (outside the CDR3, taken from reference TRBV28 and TRBJ2-6): DVKVTQSSRYLVKRTGEKVFLECVQDMDHENMFWYRQDPGLGLRLIYFSYDVKMKEKGDIPEGYSVSREKKERFSLILESASTNQTSMYLCASSLGQPGANVLTFGAGSRLTVL.

This clone occurred a few times. The V and J genes are TRBV11-1 and TRBJ1-3; 8 nucleotides align to TRBD1. Germline V gene lookup returns CDR1 SGHAT and CDR2 FQDESV (reference sequence). The CDR3 is made up of 15 amino acids. J lost 3 bases, V lost 6 bases, and 7 bases had no gene match. CDR3 residues: CASRPDRGSGNTIYF. CDR3 DNA sequence: TGTGCCAGCAGACCCGACAGGGGTAGTGGAAACACCATATATTTT.

V usage is TRBV6-6 and J usage is TRBJ2-2; 12 nucleotides match TRBD2. Germline CDR1 MNHNY, CDR2 SVGAGI (reference sequence). This CDR3 spans 16 amino acids. The V segment lost 2 bases and the J segment 3 bases; nucleotides outside the gene matches: 1. CDR3 protein: CASSYGLAGHTGELFF. In DNA, the CDR3 is TGTGCCAGCAGTTACGGACTAGCGGGGCACACCGGGGAGCTGTTTTTT.

The chain combines TRBV7-8 with TRBJ2-3, with D possibly TRBD2 on 6 matching bases. The V and J ends lost 4 bases and 0 bases respectively, with 17 bases between them. This CDR3 region has 17 residues. CDR1 SGHVS and CDR2 FQNEAQ come from the germline V gene. For the CDR3, the DNA is TGTGCCAGCAGCTCCGCCCCACGGGGGAGAAGCACAGATACGCAGTATTTT. The encoded protein is CASSSAPRGRSTDTQYF.

The chain carries TRBV30 and TRBJ1-1; a possible D gene is TRBD1 (5 bases). The CDR3 is 11 residues long. The germline gives CDR1 GTSNPN, CDR2 SVGIG (reference sequence). The V and J ends lost 7 bases and 6 bases respectively, with 12 bases between them. CDR3 in amino acids: CAYRGFAEAFF. The DNA of the CDR3 is TGTGCCTACCGGGGGTTCGCTGAAGCTTTCTTT.

The J gene is TRBJ2-5, the V gene TRBV30; D ambiguous. The J call may be mistaken, given a closer DNA end match to TRBJ2-7. This CDR3 spans 14 amino acids. The germline gives CDR1 GTSNPN, CDR2 SVGIG (reference sequence). CDR3 coding DNA: TGTGCCTGGAGAACGACGCAGGCCTCCTACGAGCAGTACTTC. It codes for CAWRTTQASYEQYF.

This chain connects TRBV5-8 to TRBJ2-7, with D possibly being TRBD1 (6 bases). This CDR3 contains 13 residues. With 4 bases removed from V and 3 bases from J, the gap between germline ends came to 11 bases. Looked up from germline, CDR1 is SGHTS and CDR2 is YDEGEE. CDR3 loop: CASSPGVYYEQYF. The CDR3 DNA is TGTGCCAGCAGCCCAGGGGTTTACTACGAGCAGTACTTC.

The chain couples TRBV11-2 to TRBJ1-4; D is ambiguous. The CDR3 is 15 amino acids. Germline V lookup: CDR1 SGHAT, CDR2 FQNNGV. Deletions cut 5 bases from V and 4 bases from J, with 14 bases between. The CDR3 DNA is TGTGCCAGCAGCCGCCCGGGGTCCTATAATGAAAAACTGTTTTTT. Its translation: CASSRPGSYNEKLFF.

The CDR3 DNA is TGTGCCAGCAGGAGCCTACAGGGGAGCGGCTCCTACGAGCAGTACTTC. It codes for CASRSLQGSGSYEQYF. The V and J genes are TRBV6-6 and TRBJ2-7; 7 bases are shared with TRBD1. Trimming cost V 6 bases and J 0 bases; bases outside gene matches: 11. The CDR3 totals 16 residues. Per the germline V gene, CDR1 is MNHNY and CDR2 is SVGAGI (reference sequence).

This chain joins TRBV7-3 and TRBJ2-5, with D tentatively TRBD2 (7 bases). The germline V gene has CDR1 SGHTA and CDR2 FQGTGA. The CDR3 consists of 15 residues. Trimming shortened V by 3 bases and J by 3 bases, and 14 bases separated the two germline ends. The chain's CDR3 is CASSLLTGREETQYF. CDR3 DNA sequence: TGTGCCAGCAGCTTGTTAACAGGGAGGGAAGAGACCCAGTACTTC. The variable domain in full, completed from reference TRBV7-3 and TRBJ2-5, reads GAGVSQTPSNKVTEKGKYVELRCDPISGHTALYWYRQSLGQGPEFLIYFQGTGAADDSGLPNDRFFAVRPEGSVSTLKIQRTERGDSAVYLCASSLLTGREETQYFGPGTRLLVL.

This clone was counted once. This rearrangement joins TRBV18 to TRBJ2-7, with TRBD1 as a possible D gene (6 bases). The germline V and J ends were trimmed by 4 bases and 3 bases, with 13 bases remaining between them. The CDR3 is made up of 14 amino acids. CDR1 and CDR2 from the germline V gene are KGHSH and LQKENI. CDR3 DNA: TGTGCCAGCTCACTGGGGGCAGGAAACTACGAGCAGTACTTC. It translates to CASSLGAGNYEQYF.

This chain connects TRBV19 to TRBJ1-3; D remains unclear. Germline values: CDR1 LNHDA, CDR2 SQIVND (reference sequence). The CDR3 extends over 17 amino acids. Trimming cost V 5 bases and J 0 bases, with 17 bases left between them. CDR3 region: CASSRRPPPVSGNTIYF. The CDR3 nucleotides read TGTGCCAGTAGTCGCCGCCCTCCTCCGGTCTCTGGAAACACCATATATTTT.

Concerning this clone: A read error may account for a junction end that differs from germline. Other DNA sequences of this sample code for an identical CDR3. V is TRBV6-5 and J is TRBJ2-3; D is uncertain. Germline loops: CDR1 MNHEY, CDR2 SVGAGI. The CDR3 contains 13 residues. In nucleotides, the CDR3 is TGTGCCAGCAGTTACACGACTCGTCATACGCAGTATTTC. Residues: CASSYTTRHTQYF.

CDR3 sequence: CASSPQRGSGVTDTQYF. The DNA for the CDR3 is TGTGCCAGCAGCCCCCAAAGGGGCAGCGGGGTCACAGATACGCAGTATTTT. This chain uses TRBV4-2 with TRBJ2-3; 7 positions agree with TRBD2. Germline CDR1 LGHNA, CDR2 YNFKEQ. The CDR3 totals 17 residues. The V and J ends lost 4 bases and 2 bases, in that order; junction bases with no gene match: 12.

In this sample, this clone turned up a few times. In the same sample, other DNA sequences code for this CDR3. V gene TRBV15 combines with J gene TRBJ2-1; 8 nucleotides align to TRBD2. V gave up 0 bases and J gave up 8 bases; unmatched junction bases: 9. CDR1 is LNHNV and CDR2 is YYDKDF in the germline V gene (reference sequence). The CDR3 sequence is 16 residues long. The CDR3 here is CATSRDGLAFSDEQFF. The CDR3 DNA reads TGTGCCACCAGCAGAGATGGACTAGCATTTAGCGATGAGCAGTTCTTC.

This clone was seen a handful of times. V and J are TRBV2 and TRBJ2-2; 9 bases fit TRBD2. V shed 6 bases and J 3 bases; nucleotides not matched to a gene: 17. Germline V gene lookup returns CDR1 SNHLY and CDR2 FYNNEI. CDR3 size: 19 residues. The CDR3 reads CASSADPSSGRSDTGELFF. In DNA, the CDR3 is TGTGCCAGCAGCGCCGACCCCTCCAGCGGGAGGAGCGACACCGGGGAGCTGTTTTTT. Looking up the rest from reference TRBV2 and TRBJ2-2 gives the full variable domain: EPEVTQTPSHQVTQMGQEVILRCVPISNHLYFYWYRQILGQKVEFLVSFYNNEISEKSEIFDDQFSVERPDGSNFTLKIRSTKLEDSAMYFCASSADPSSGRSDTGELFFGEGSRLTVL.

This chain joins TRBV30 and TRBJ2-3, with 11 bases fitting TRBD2. The CDR3 spans 15 residues. Germline CDR1 GTSNPN, CDR2 SVGIG (reference sequence). V dropped 4 bases and J dropped 3; count of bases not matched to a gene: 6. CDR3 loop: CAWTLAGGLTDTQYF. Written as DNA, the CDR3 is TGTGCCTGGACTTTAGCGGGGGGGCTAACAGATACGCAGTATTTT.

The chain recombines TRBV6-5 with TRBJ2-5, with D unresolved. Trimming took off 4 bases at V and 5 bases at J, with 14 bases between the two ends. CDR3 length equals 14 residues. Per germline, CDR1 MNHEY and CDR2 SVGAGI. CDR3 sequence reads: CASSSVQSRETQYF. In nucleotides, the CDR3 is TGTGCCAGCAGTTCGGTTCAAAGCAGGGAGACCCAGTACTTC.

The chain joins TRBV9 to TRBJ1-2, with D perhaps matching TRBD1 (5 bases). Trimming took off 1 base at V and 0 bases at J, with 7 bases between the two ends. Per germline, CDR1 SGDLS and CDR2 YYNGEE. The CDR3 length is 14 residues. The CDR3 DNA reads as TGTGCCAGCAGCGTAACGGGGGCTAACTATGGCTACACCTTC. It specifies CASSVTGANYGYTF.

This chain joins TRBV6-1 and TRBJ2-3, with a possible D match to TRBD1 (6 bases). Per germline, CDR1 MNHNS and CDR2 SASEGT. CDR3 length equals 15 residues. V was cut by 5 bases and J by 3 bases, with 15 bases left in between. CDR3 DNA sequence: TGTGCCAGCAGTCGGACAGAGTTAACTACAGATACGCAGTATTTT. Translation: CASSRTELTTDTQYF.

CDR3 nucleotides: TGCGCCAGCAGCCAAGGGGGGAGGGCTGAAGCTTTCTTT. It is translated as CASSQGGRAEAFF. The J gene is TRBJ1-1, the V gene TRBV4-1; TRBD1 might be the D (5 bases). The germline V gene encodes CDR1 MGHRA and CDR2 YSYEKL. V dropped 1 base and J dropped 6 bases, with 9 bases sitting between them. The CDR3 has 13 amino acids.

The chain has TRBV5-8 and TRBJ1-2, with a tentative D call TRBD1 (5 bases). Germline V gene lookup returns CDR1 SGHTS and CDR2 YDEGEE. The ends were cut back, 4 bases at V and 8 bases at J, with 15 bases in the middle. This CDR3 spans 13 amino acids. In DNA, the CDR3 is TGTGCCAGCAGCGCACGAGGGAGGGGCGGCTACACCTTC. It yields the protein CASSARGRGGYTF.

The V call is TRBV7-8, the J call TRBJ1-2; the D gene is possibly TRBD1 (6 bases). This CDR3 contains 14 residues. Germline V gives CDR1 SGHVS, CDR2 FQNEAQ. Trimming removed 5 bases at V and 1 base at J, with 11 bases between. The chain's CDR3 is CASSHDRSNYGYTF. CDR3 nucleotide sequence: TGTGCCAGCAGCCATGACAGGAGTAACTATGGCTACACCTTC.

This chain uses TRBV13 with TRBJ2-7; D is unclear. CDR1 is PRHDT and CDR2 is FYEKMQ in the germline V gene (reference sequence). The length of the CDR3 is 15 residues. The germline V and J ends were trimmed by 4 bases and 2 bases, with 15 bases remaining between them. The CDR3 is CASSSGRVSTYEQYF. In DNA form, the CDR3 reads TGTGCCAGCAGCTCCGGCCGGGTTTCCACCTACGAGCAGTACTTC.

The chain employs TRBV4-3 and TRBJ2-6; the match to TRBD1 covers 8 bases. With 0 bases clipped from V and 0 bases from J, the junction kept 4 bases outside the gene matches. The CDR3 consists of 18 residues. Germline loops: CDR1 LGHNA, CDR2 YSLEER. CDR3 in DNA: TGCGCCAGCAGCCAAGAGGGACAGGAAGCCTCTGGGGCCAACGTCCTGACTTTC. It specifies CASSQEGQEASGANVLTF.

The J gene is TRBJ1-5, the V gene TRBV5-6; D is uncertain. The length of the CDR3 is 16 residues. V was shortened by 0 bases and J by 6 bases, with 16 bases between the two germline ends. The germline V gene encodes CDR1 SGHDT and CDR2 YYEEEE. Here the CDR3 reads CASSLDAGLPTQPQHF. The CDR3 DNA reads as TGTGCCAGCAGCTTGGATGCGGGTCTCCCCACTCAGCCCCAGCATTTT.

The chain joins TRBV14 to TRBJ1-2, with D perhaps matching TRBD1 (5 bases). This CDR3 has 15 amino acids. V gave up 0 bases and J gave up 8 bases, with 16 bases separating them. From germline, CDR1 is SGHDN and CDR2 FVKESK. The CDR3 protein is CASSQDLDSRAGYTF. In DNA, the CDR3 is TGTGCCAGCAGCCAAGATCTTGACAGTAGGGCAGGCTACACCTTC. Supplemented by reference TRBV14 and TRBJ1-2, the full variable domain reads EAGVTQFPSHSVIEKGQTVTLRCDPISGHDNLYWYRRVMGKEIKFLLHFVKESKQDESGMPNNRFLAERTGGTYSTLKVQPAELEDSGVYFCASSQDLDSRAGYTFGSGTRLTVV.